Sequencing of this T cell receptor beta chain was carried out in a study of shared clonotypes between healthy human individuals. This clone was recorded once. Its antigen is still unknown. Study-wide findings and caveats: Sequencing of the sorted subsets was shown by rarefaction to be incomplete despite large depth.

This CDR3 contains 15 residues. CDR1 is MDHEN, CDR2 SYDVKM, per germline. The germline V and J ends were trimmed by 3 bases and 4 bases, with 15 bases remaining between them. Investigators spread the genomic DNA of each subset evenly over several immunoSEQ plates. It was about 190 ng DNA, around 33,000 T cell genomes, that sorted-subset replicate PCRs used. The method was immunoSEQ multiplex PCR; TCRdb's version includes in-frame clones alone and lacks a portion of them. The sample includes 600,000 or so clones, 85% to 95% of them seen just once. In the naive CD8 group, cells lacked CD45RO and were positively selected for CCR7, so terminally differentiated effector memory CD45RA+ cells were left out. The study drew all its donors from Caucasian adults living in Nashville, Tennessee.

The TCR originated in a woman under 40 in good health. The sequenced sample was naive CD8+ T cells sorted from blood. This rearrangement joins TRBV28 to TRBJ1-2; D not resolved. For the CDR3, the DNA is TGTGCCAGCAGTTTGGGCGACCCTACAAGCTATGGCTACACCTTC. Its protein product is CASSLGDPTSYGYTF.